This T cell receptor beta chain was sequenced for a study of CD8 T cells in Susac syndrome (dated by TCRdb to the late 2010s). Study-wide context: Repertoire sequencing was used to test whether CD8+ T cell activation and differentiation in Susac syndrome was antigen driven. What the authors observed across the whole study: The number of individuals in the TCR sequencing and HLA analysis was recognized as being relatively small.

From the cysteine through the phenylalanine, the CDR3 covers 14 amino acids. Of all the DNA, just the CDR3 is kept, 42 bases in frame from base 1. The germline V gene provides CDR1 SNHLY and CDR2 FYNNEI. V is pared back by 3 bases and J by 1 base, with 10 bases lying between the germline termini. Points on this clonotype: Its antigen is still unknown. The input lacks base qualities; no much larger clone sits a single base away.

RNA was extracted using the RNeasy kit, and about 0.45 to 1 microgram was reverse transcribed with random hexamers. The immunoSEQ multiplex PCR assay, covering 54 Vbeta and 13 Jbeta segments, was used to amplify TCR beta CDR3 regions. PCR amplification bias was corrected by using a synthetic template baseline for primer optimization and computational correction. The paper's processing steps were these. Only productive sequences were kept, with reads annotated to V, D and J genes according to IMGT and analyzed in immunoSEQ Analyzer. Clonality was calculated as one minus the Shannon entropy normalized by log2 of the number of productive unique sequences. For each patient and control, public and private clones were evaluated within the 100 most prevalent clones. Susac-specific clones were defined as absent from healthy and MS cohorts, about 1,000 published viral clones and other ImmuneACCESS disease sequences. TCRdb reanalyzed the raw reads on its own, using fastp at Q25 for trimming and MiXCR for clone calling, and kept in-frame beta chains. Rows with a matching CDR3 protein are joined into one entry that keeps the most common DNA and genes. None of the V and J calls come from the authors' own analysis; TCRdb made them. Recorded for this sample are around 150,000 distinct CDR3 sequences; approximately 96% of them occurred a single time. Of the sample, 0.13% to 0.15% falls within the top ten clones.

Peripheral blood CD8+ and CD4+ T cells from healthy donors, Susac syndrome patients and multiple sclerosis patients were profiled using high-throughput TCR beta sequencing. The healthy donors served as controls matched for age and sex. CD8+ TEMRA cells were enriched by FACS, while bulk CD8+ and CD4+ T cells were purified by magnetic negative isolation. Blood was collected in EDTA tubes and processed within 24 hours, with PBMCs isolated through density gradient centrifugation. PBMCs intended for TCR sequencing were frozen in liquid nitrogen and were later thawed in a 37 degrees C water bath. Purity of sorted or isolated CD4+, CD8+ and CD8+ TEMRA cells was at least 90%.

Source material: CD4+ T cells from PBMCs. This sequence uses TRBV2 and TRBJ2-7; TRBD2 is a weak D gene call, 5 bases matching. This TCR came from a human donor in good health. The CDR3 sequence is CASSDWRPSYEQYF. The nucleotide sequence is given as TGTGCCAGCAGTGATTGGAGGCCGTCCTACGAGCAGTACTTC.